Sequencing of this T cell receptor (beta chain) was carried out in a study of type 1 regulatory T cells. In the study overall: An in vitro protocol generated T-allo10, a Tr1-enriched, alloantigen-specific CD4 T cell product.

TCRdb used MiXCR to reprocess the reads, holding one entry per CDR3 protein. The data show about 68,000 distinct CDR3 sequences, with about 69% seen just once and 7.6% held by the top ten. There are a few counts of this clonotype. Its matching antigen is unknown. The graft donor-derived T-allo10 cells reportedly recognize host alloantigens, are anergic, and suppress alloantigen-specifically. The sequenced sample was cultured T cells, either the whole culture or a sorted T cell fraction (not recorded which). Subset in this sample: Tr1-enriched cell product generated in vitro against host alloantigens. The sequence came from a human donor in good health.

The CDR3 coding sequence is TGTGCCAGCAGCGGAAGCGGCGACACTCCAGCGAAGCAGTACTTC. This codes for CASSGSGDTPAKQYF. The genes are TRBV9 and TRBJ2-7, with D possibly being TRBD2 (5 bases). V lost 3 bases, J lost 8 bases, and 21 bases lay in between. The CDR3 runs to 15 residues. Germline loops: CDR1 SGDLS, CDR2 YYNGEE.